This T cell receptor beta chain was captured by sequencing in a study of preoperative IRX-2 immunotherapy in early breast cancer. Treatment defined: preoperative locoregional IRX-2 cytokine immunotherapy. Samples came from a phase Ib trial of preoperative locoregional IRX-2 cytokine immunotherapy. This clone was picked up one time. Per germline, CDR1 SGHVS and CDR2 FNYEAQ. Trimming left V 6 bases short and J 8 bases short, with 25 bases between. The CDR3 length is 17 residues. Using immunoSEQ multiplex PCR, the repertoire was profiled, and TCRdb retains in-frame clones only, with some absent. Counted here are about 42,000 clones, approximately 80% occurring once; the ten biggest clones make up about 1.2%.

Sequenced here: tumor tissue, sampled after IRX-2 immunotherapy. The gene calls are TRBV7-6 and TRBJ2-2; no reliable D call. The clonotype was recovered from a human donor with breast cancer. The DNA of the CDR3 is TGTGCCAGCAGTCCCACATCCGCAGGTTTGGGTATGGGGGAGCTGTTTTTT. It is translated as CASSPTSAGLGMGELFF.